This T cell receptor beta chain was identified in a study of blood T cell repertoires in COVID-19. For the study at large: Samples representing acute and convalescent COVID-19 were sourced from the United States, Italy and Spain. In each case, the material was cDNA or gDNA derived from T cells, B-cell-depleted T cells, or PBMCs.

The CDR3 consists of 13 residues. The germline gives CDR1 WNHNN, CDR2 SYGVQD (reference sequence). V gave up 4 bases and J gave up 8 bases, with 14 bases separating them. Original processing methods: Reference gene primer amplification in the assay estimated nucleated cell counts. Method: immunoSEQ multiplex PCR; TCRdb's copy keeps in-frame clones and lacks some. V, J and clone size are taken as reported in that table, and D and trimming were inferred from the DNA itself. Of fewer than 200,000 clones in the sample, around 85% are singletons; the top ten hold approximately 3.3%. Sequencing was carried out using peripheral blood. The V and J genes are TRBV10-1 and TRBJ1-2, with D tentatively TRBD1 (5 bases). The TCR sequence derives from a human donor with acute or convalescent COVID-19. The donor label of this sample is uncertain. The CDR3 DNA follows: TGCGCCAGCAGTGCCCGCGGGGCTTTAGGCTACACCTTC. This encodes CASSARGALGYTF.